This T cell receptor (beta chain) was sequenced for a study of identifying expanded T cells in peripheral blood. The CDR3 runs 16 residues. J lost 5 bases, V lost 0 bases, and 5 bases had no gene match. Germline CDR1 SGDLS, CDR2 YYNGEE. Study conclusions and caveats: Over about two and four weeks, about 17 and 20 clones changed, versus approximately 1.1 between replicates.

Libraries were prepared by immunoSEQ multiplex PCR; TCRdb keeps only in-frame clonotypes and omits some of them. The sample holds over 85,000 clones; 85% are singletons and the top ten take approximately 4.5%. In the case of this clone: What it recognizes is unknown.

The source is a person between 18 and 75 years old in good health. The chain recombines TRBV9 with TRBJ1-2; 12 bases match TRBD1. The sequenced sample was blood. CDR3 protein: CASSVAGTGGWYGYTF. In nucleotides, the CDR3 is TGTGCCAGCAGCGTAGCGGGGACAGGGGGCTGGTATGGCTACACCTTC.